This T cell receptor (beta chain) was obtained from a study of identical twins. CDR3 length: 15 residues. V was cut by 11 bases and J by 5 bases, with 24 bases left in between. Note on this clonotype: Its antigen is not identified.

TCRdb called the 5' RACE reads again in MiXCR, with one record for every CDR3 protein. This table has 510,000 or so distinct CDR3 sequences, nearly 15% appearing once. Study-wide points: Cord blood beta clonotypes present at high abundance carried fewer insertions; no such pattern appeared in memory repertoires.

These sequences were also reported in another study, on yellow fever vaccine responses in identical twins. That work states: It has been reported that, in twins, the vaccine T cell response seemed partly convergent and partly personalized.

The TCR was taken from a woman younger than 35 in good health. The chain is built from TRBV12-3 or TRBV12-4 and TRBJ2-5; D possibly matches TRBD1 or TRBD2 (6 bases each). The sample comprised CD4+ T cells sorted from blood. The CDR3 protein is CADRSSGNRGETQYF. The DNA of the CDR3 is TGTGCCGACAGGAGTAGCGGAAACCGGGGGGAGACCCAGTACTTC.